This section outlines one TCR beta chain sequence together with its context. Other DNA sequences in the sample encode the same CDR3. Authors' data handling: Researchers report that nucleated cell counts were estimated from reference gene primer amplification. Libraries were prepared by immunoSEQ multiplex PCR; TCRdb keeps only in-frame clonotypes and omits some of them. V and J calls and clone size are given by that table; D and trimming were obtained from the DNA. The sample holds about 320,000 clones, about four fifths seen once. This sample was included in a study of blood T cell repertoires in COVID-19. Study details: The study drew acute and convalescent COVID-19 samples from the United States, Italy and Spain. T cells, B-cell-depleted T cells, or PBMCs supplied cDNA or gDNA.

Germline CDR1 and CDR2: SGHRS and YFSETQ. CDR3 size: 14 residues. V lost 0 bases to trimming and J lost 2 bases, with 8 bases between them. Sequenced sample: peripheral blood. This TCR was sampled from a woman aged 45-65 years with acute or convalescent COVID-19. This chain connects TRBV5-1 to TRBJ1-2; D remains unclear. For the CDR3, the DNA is TGCGCCAGCAGCTTGGGCGGGGAAAACTATGGCTACACCTTC. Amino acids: CASSLGGENYGYTF. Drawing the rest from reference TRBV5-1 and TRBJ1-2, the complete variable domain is KAGVTQTPRYLIKTRGQQVTLSCSPISGHRSVSWYQQTPGQGLQFLFEYFSETQRNKGNFPGRFSGRQFSNSRSEMNVSTLELGDSALYLCASSLGGENYGYTFGSGTRLTVV.